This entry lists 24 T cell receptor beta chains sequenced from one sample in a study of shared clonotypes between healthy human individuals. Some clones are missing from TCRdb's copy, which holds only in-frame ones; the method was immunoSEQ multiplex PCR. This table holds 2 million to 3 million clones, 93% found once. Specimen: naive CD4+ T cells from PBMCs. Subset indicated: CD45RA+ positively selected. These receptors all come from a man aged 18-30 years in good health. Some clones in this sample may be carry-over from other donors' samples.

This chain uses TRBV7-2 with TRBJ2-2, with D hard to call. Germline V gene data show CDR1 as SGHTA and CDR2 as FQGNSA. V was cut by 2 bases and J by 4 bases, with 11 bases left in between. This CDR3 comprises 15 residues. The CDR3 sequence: CASSLYRPSTGELFF. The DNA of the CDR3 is TGTGCCAGCAGCTTATATAGACCATCCACCGGGGAGCTGTTTTTT.

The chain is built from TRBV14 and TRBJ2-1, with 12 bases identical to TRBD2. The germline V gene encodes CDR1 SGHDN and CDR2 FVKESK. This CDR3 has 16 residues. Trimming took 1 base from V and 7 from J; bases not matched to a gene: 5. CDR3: CASSQVTSGRQNEQFF. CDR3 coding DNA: TGTGCCAGCAGCCAAGTCACTAGCGGGAGGCAGAATGAGCAGTTCTTC. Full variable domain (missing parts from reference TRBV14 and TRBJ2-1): EAGVTQFPSHSVIEKGQTVTLRCDPISGHDNLYWYRRVMGKEIKFLLHFVKESKQDESGMPNNRFLAERTGGTYSTLKVQPAELEDSGVYFCASSQVTSGRQNEQFFGPGTRLTVL.

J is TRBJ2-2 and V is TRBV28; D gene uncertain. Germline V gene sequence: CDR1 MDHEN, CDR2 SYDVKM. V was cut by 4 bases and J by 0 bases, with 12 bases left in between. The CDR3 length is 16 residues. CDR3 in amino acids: CASSSSAATNTGELFF. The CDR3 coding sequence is TGTGCCAGCAGTTCCTCTGCGGCAACGAACACCGGGGAGCTGTTTTTT.

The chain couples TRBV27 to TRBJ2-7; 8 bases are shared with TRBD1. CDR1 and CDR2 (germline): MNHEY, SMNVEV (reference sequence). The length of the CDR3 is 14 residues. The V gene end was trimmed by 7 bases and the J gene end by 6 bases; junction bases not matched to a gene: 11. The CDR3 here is CASISSQGAGEQYF. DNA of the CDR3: TGTGCCAGCATTTCCTCCCAGGGGGCGGGCGAGCAGTACTTC.

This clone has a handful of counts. DNA of the CDR3: TGTGCCAGCAGCTCAGGGACAGGGGGCCGAGCTTTCTTT. It specifies CASSSGTGGRAFF. The V and J genes are TRBV11-1 and TRBJ1-1, with 12 bases lining up with TRBD1. The CDR3 runs 13 residues. CDR1 and CDR2 from the germline V gene are SGHAT and FQDESV (reference sequence). The trim removed 4 bases at V and 10 bases at J, leaving 4 bases unmatched.

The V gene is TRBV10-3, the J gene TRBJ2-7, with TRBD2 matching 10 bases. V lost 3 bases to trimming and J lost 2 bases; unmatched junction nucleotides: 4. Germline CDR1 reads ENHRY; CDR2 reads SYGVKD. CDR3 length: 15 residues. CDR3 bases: TGTGCCATCAGTGAAGGGACTAGCGAGCCCTACGAGCAGTACTTC. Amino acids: CAISEGTSEPYEQYF.

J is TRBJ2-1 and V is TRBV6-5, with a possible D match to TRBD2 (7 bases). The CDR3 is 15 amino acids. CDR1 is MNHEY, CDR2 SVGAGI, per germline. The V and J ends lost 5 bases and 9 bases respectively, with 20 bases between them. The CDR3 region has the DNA TGTGCCAGCAGTCGGGAAGGGGGGGTAAACGGTGAGCAGTTCTTC. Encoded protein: CASSREGGVNGEQFF.

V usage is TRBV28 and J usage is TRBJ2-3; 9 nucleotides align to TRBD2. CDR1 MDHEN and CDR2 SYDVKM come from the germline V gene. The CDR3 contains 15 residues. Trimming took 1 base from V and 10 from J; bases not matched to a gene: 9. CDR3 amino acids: CASSLSGGRAGAQYF. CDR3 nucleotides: TGTGCCAGCAGTTTATCGGGCGGGAGGGCCGGGGCGCAGTATTTT.

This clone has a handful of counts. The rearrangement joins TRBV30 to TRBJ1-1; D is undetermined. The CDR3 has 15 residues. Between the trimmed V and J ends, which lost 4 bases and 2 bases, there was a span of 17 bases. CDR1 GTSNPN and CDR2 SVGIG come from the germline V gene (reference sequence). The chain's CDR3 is CAWIPKKGKNTEAFF. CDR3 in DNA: TGTGCCTGGATCCCCAAGAAGGGAAAAAACACTGAAGCTTTCTTT.

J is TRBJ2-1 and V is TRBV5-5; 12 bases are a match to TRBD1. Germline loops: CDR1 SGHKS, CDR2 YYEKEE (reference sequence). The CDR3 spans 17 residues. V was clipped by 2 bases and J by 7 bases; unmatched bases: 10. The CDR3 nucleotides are TGTGCCAGCAGCTTACGTCCGGGACAGGGGGCTCGGAATGAGCAGTTCTTC. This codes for CASSLRPGQGARNEQFF.

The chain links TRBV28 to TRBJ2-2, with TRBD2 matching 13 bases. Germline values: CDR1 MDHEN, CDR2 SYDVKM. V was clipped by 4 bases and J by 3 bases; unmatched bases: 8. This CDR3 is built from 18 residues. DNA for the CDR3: TGTGCCAGCAGTTCGCCGACTAGCGGGAGGTGGGACACCGGGGAGCTGTTTTTT. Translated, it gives CASSSPTSGRWDTGELFF.

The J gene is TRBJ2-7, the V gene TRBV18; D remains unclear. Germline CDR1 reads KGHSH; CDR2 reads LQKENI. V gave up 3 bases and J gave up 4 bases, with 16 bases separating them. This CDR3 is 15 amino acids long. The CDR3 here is CASSPDATALYEQYF. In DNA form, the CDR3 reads TGTGCCAGCTCACCTGACGCTACAGCCCTTTACGAGCAGTACTTC.

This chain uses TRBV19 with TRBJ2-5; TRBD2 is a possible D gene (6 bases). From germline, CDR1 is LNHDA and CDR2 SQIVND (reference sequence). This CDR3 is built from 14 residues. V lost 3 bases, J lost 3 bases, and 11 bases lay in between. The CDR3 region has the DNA TGTGCCAGTAGTATTGCGGGGAGGAAAGAGACCCAGTACTTC. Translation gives CASSIAGRKETQYF.

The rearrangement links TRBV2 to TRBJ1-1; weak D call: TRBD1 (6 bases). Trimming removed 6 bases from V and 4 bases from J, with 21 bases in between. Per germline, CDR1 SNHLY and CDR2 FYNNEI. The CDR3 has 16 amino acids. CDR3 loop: CASSLYRALKVTEAFF. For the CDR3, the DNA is TGTGCCAGCAGCCTTTACAGGGCCTTAAAGGTCACTGAAGCTTTCTTT.

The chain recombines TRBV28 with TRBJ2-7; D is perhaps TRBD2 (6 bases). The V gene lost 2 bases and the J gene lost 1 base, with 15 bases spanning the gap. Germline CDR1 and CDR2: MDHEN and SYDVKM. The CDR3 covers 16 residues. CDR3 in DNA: TGTGCCAGCAGTTTAGGGCTAGCGCGAACATCCTACGAGCAGTACTTC. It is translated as CASSLGLARTSYEQYF.

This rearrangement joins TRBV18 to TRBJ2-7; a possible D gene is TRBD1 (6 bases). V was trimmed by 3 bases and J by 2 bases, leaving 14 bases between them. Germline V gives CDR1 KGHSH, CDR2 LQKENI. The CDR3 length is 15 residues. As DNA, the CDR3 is TGTGCCAGCTCACCCGGACAGCCGATAACCTACGAGCAGTACTTC. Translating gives CASSPGQPITYEQYF.

CDR3: CASSLAGGMRETQYF. CDR3 sequence (DNA): TGTGCCAGCAGTCTTGCAGGGGGTATGCGAGAGACCCAGTACTTC. The J gene is TRBJ2-5, the V gene TRBV28; the match to TRBD1 covers 7 bases. The CDR3 is 15 amino acids. Germline V gives CDR1 MDHEN, CDR2 SYDVKM. J gave up 4 bases and V 5 bases, and 10 bases lay outside the gene matches.

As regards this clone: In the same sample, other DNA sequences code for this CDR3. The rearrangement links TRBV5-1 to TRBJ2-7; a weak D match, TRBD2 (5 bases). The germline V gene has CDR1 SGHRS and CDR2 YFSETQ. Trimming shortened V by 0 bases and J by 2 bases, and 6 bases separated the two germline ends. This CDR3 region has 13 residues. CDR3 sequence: CASSLGRTYEQYF. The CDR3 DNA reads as TGCGCCAGCAGCTTGGGGAGGACCTACGAGCAGTACTTC.

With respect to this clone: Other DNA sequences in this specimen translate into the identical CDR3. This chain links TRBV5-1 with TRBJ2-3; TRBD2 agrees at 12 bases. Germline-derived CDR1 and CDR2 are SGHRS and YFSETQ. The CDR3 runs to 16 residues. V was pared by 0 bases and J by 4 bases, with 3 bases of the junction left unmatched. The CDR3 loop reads CASSLVLAGGADTQYF. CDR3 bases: TGCGCCAGCAGCTTGGTGCTAGCGGGAGGGGCAGATACGCAGTATTTT. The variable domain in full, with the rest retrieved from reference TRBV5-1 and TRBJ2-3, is KAGVTQTPRYLIKTRGQQVTLSCSPISGHRSVSWYQQTPGQGLQFLFEYFSETQRNKGNFPGRFSGRQFSNSRSEMNVSTLELGDSALYLCASSLVLAGGADTQYFGPGTRLTVL.

CDR3 bases: TGTGCCAGCACCGCTAGCGGATACGAGCAGTACTTC. Protein sequence: CASTASGYEQYF. The rearrangement uses TRBV28 and TRBJ2-7; 7 bases line up with TRBD2. This CDR3 region has 12 residues. The J segment lost 4 bases and the V segment lost 7 bases, leaving 4 bases of the junction unmatched. Looked up from germline, CDR1 is MDHEN and CDR2 is SYDVKM.

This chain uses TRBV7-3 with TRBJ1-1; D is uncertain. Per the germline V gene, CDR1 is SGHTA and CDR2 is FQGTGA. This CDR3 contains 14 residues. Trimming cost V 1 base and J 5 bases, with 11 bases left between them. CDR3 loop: CASSLSGGITEAFF. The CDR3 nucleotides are TGTGCCAGCAGCTTAAGCGGAGGGATTACTGAAGCTTTCTTT.

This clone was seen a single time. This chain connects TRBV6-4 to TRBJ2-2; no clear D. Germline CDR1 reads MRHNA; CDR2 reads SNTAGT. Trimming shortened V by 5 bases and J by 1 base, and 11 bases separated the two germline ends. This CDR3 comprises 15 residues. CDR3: CASSPLGWNTGELFF. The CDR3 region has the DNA TGTGCCAGCAGTCCCTTGGGCTGGAACACCGGGGAGCTGTTTTTT.

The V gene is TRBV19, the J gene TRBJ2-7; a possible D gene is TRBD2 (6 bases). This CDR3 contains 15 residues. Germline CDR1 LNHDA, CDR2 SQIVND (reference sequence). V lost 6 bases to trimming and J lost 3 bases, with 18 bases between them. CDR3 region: CASRPSGQGLYEQYF. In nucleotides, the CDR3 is TGTGCCAGTAGGCCCTCCGGCCAGGGACTCTACGAGCAGTACTTC. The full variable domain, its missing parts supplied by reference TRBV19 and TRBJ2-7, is DGGITQSPKYLFRKEGQNVTLSCEQNLNHDAMYWYRQDPGQGLRLIYYSQIVNDFQKGDIAEGYSVSREKKESFPLTVTSAQKNPTAFYLCASRPSGQGLYEQYFGPGTRLTVT.

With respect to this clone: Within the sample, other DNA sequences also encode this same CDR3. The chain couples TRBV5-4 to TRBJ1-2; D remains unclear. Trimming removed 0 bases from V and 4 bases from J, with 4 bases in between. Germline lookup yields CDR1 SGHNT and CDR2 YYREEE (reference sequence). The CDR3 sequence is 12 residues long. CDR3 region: CASSLDSYGYTF. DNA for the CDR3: TGTGCCAGCAGCTTGGACAGCTATGGCTACACCTTC.